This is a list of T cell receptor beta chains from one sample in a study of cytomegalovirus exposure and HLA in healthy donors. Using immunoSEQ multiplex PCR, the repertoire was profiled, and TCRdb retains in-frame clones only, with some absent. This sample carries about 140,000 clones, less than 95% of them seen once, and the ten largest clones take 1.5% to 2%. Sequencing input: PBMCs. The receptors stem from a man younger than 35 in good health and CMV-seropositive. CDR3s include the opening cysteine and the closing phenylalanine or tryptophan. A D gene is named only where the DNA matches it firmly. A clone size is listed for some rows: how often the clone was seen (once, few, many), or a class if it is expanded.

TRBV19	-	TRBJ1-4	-	TGTGCCAGTAGTCCCACAGGATACGGTAGTGAAAAACTGTTTTTT	CASSPTGYGSEKLFF
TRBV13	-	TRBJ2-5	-	TGTGCCAGCAGCTTGTCCAGGGGCCAAGAGACCCAGTACTTC	CASSLSRGQETQYF
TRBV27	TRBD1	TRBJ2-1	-	TGTGCCAGCAGCCGATACGGGACAGGGAACGCTGAGCAGTTCTTC	CASSRYGTGNAEQFF
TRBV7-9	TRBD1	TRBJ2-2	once	TGTGCCAGCAATACGGGACAGGCGAACACCGGGGAGCTGTTTTTT	CASNTGQANTGELFF
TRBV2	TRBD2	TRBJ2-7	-	TGTGCCAGCAAAATGCCGGGGGAGGGAAGCTCCTACGAGCAGTACTTC	CASKMPGEGSSYEQYF
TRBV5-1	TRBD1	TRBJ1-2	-	TGCGCCAGCAGCTTCCTTCCCGGACAGGGGGATGGCTACACCTTC	CASSFLPGQGDGYTF
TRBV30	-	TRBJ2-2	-	TGTGCCTGGAGGCCTAATGGGCAGGGGCACGGGGAGCTGTTTTTT	CAWRPNGQGHGELFF
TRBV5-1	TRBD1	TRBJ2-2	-	TGCGCCAGCAGTAAGGCCGGGACAGGGGGCCCCGCGAACACCGGGGAGCTGTTTTTT	CASSKAGTGGPANTGELFF
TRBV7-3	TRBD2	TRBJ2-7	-	TGTGCCAGCAGCCCCACGAGCGGGAGGGGTGTCTACGAGCAGTACTTC	CASSPTSGRGVYEQYF
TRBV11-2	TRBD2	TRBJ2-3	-	TGTGCCAGCAGCTTGACGGGAGGCTCTAGCACAGATACGCAGTATTTT	CASSLTGGSSTDTQYF
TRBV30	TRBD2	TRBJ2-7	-	TGTGCCTGGAGTCCGGGACTAGCGGGACCCTACGAGCAGTACTTC	CAWSPGLAGPYEQYF
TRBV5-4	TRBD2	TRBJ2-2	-	TGTGCCAGCAGCTTGGGATCACTAGCGGATAACACCGGGGAGCTGTTTTTT	CASSLGSLADNTGELFF
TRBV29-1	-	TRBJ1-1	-	TGCAGCGTTAGTTCGGGGGGAGCTTTCTTT	CSVSSGGAFF
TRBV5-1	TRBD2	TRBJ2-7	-	TGCGCCAGCAGCCCTAGGACTAGCGGGAGCTACGAGCAGTACTTC	CASSPRTSGSYEQYF
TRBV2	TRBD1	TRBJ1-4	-	TGTGCCAGCAGTGTATCAAGGTCAGGGGGTGAAAAACTGTTTTTT	CASSVSRSGGEKLFF
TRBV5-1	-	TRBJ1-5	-	TGCGCCAGCAGCTTGGCAGGCATAGCGTTTCAGCCCCAGCATTTT	CASSLAGIAFQPQHF
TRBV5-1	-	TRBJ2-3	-	TGCGCCAGCAGCTTGGCCAAGTTGCTAGACCGCACAGATACGCAGTATTTT	CASSLAKLLDRTDTQYF
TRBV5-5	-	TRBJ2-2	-	TGTGCCAGCAGCTTGAAGGCAGGAACCGGGGAGCTGTTTTTT	CASSLKAGTGELFF
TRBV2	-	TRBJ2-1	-	TGTGCCAGCAGTGAAGTTAGAAGCTCCGGGGAGCAGTTCTTC	CASSEVRSSGEQFF
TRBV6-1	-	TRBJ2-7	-	TGTGCCACCACTCTAGCGACCTCCTACGAGCAGTACTTC	CATTLATSYEQYF
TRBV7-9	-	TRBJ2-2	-	TGTGCCAGCAGCCCCCGGACTAGCAGAGGGGGCTTGTTTTTT	CASSPRTSRGGLFF
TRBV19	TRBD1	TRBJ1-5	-	TGTGCCAGTAGTCTCGGGACAGGCTTCAATCAGCCCCAGCATTTT	CASSLGTGFNQPQHF
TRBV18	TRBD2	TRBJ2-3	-	TGTGCCAGCTCATCGGGGGGGACATCCACAGATACGCAGTATTTT	CASSSGGTSTDTQYF
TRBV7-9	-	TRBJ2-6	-	TGTGCCAGCAGCTTAGGTCCGGGTAGTGGGGCCAACGTCCTGACTTTC	CASSLGPGSGANVLTF
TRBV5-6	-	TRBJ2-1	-	TGTGCCAGCAGCCTACAGAGTTACAATGAGCAGTTCTTC	CASSLQSYNEQFF
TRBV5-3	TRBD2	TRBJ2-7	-	TGTGCCAGAAGCCAGGGACTAGCCAGCTTTCCGACGTGGCAGTACTTC	CARSQGLASFPTWQYF
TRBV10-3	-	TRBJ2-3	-	TGTGCCATCAGTGAGTCGTCTGGCACAGATACGCAGTATTTT	CAISESSGTDTQYF
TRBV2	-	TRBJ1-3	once	TGTGCCAGCGGACAGAACTCTGGAAACACCATATATTTT	CASGQNSGNTIYF
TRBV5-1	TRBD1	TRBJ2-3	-	TGCGCCAGCAGCCCCCGGGACAGCAAAACAGATACGCAGTATTTT	CASSPRDSKTDTQYF
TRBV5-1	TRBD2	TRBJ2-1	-	TGCGCCAGCAGCACTAGCGGATACAATGAGCAGTTCTTC	CASSTSGYNEQFF
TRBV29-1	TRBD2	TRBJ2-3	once	TGCAGCGTTGAAGTAGCAGGGGGCGACGGAACTAGCGGGAGCTTTATGAGCGCAGATACGCAGTATTTT	CSVEVAGGDGTSGSFMSADTQYF
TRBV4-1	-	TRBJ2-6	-	TGCGCCAGCAGCCAAACACAGGGTTTTTTATCCCCCAGGGGTGGGGCCAACGTCCTGACTTTC	CASSQTQGFLSPRGGANVLTF
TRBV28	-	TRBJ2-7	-	TGTGCCAGCAGTTTCACGGGTCTAGCCTACGAGCAGTACTTC	CASSFTGLAYEQYF
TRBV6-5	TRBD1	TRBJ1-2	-	TGTGCCAGCAGTCACAGGGGTGGTGGCTACACCTTC	CASSHRGGGYTF
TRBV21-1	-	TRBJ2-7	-	TGTGCCAGCAGCAAAGATCGGCGACAGGGGCTTTATATCTACGAGCAGTACTTC	CASSKDRRQGLYIYEQYF
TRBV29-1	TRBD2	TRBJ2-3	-	TGCAGCGTGGACGGACTAGCGGGAACACCAGATACGCAGTATTTT	CSVDGLAGTPDTQYF
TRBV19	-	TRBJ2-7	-	TGTGCCAGTAGTCCCCGCCGGGAACTCTACGAGCAGTACTTC	CASSPRRELYEQYF
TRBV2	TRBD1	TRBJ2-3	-	TGTGCCAGCAGTCGACAGGGTAACACAGATACGCAGTATTTT	CASSRQGNTDTQYF
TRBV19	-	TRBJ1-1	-	TGTGCCAGTTACTTGCACGGGGAGGACACTGAAGCTTTCTTT	CASYLHGEDTEAFF
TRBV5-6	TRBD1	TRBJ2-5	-	TGTGCCAGCAGCTTGAGGACAGGGGAGACCCAGTACTTC	CASSLRTGETQYF
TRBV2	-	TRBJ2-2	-	TGTGCCAGCAGTGAAGTAAGGAGAGGCACCGGGGAGCTGTTTTTT	CASSEVRRGTGELFF